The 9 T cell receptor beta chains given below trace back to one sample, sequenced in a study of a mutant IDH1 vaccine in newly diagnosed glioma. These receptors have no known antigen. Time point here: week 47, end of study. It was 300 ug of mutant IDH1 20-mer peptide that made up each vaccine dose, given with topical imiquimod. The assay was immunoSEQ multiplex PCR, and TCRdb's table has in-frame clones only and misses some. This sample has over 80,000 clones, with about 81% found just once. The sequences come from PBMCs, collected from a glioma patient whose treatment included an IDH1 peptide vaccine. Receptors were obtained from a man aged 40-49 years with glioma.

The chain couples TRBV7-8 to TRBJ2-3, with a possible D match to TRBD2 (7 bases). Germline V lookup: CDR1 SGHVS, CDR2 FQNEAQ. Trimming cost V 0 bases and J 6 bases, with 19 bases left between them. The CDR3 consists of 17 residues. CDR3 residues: CASSLALRKGGGDTQYF. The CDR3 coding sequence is TGTGCCAGCAGCTTAGCGCTTCGGAAGGGAGGGGGGGATACGCAGTATTTT.

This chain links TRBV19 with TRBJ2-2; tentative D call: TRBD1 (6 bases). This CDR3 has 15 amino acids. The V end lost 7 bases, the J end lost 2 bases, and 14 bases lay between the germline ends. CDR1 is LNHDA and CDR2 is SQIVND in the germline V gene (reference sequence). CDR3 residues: CASTPWGLNTGELFF. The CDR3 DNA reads TGTGCCAGTACGCCTTGGGGGCTAAACACCGGGGAGCTGTTTTTT.

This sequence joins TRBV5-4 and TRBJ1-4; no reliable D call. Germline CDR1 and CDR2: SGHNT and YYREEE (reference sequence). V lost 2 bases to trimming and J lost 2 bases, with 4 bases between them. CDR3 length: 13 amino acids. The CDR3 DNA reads TGTGCCAGCAGCTTCGACACTAATGAAAAACTGTTTTTT. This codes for CASSFDTNEKLFF.

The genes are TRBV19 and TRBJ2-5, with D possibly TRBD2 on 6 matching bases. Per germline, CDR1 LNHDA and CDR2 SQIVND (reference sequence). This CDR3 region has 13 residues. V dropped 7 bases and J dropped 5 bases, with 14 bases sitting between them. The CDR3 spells CASKAGIGETQYF. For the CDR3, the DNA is TGTGCCAGTAAGGCGGGGATTGGGGAGACCCAGTACTTC.

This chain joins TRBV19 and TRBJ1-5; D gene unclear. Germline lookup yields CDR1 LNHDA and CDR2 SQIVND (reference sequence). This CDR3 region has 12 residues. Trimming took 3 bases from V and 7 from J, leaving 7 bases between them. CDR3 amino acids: CASSILRQPQHF. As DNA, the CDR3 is TGTGCCAGTAGTATTCTGAGACAGCCCCAGCATTTT.

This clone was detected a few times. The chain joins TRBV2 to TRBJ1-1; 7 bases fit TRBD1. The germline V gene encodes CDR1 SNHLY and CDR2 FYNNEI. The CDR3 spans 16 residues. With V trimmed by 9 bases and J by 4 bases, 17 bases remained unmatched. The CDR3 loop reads CAREGAMKMLGTEAFF. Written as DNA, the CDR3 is TGTGCCAGAGAGGGGGCGATGAAGATGTTAGGCACTGAAGCTTTCTTT.

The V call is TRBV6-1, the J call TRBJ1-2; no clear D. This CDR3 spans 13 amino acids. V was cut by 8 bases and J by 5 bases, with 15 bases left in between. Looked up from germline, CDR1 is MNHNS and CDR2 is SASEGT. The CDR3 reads CASRSISLYGYTF. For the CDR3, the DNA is TGTGCCAGCCGTTCGATTTCCCTTTATGGCTACACCTTC.

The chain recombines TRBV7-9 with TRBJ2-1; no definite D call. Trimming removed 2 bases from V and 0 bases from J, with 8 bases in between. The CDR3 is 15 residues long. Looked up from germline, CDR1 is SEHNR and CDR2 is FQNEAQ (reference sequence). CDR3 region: CASSLRWNSYNEQFF. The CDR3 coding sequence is TGTGCCAGCAGCTTAAGGTGGAACTCCTACAATGAGCAGTTCTTC.

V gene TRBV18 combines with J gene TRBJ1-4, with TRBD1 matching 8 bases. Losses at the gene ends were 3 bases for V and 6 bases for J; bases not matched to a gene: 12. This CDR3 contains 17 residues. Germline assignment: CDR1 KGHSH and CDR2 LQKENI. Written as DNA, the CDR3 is TGTGCCAGCTCACCTGGACAGGGTGGCAAGGCTGATGAAAAACTGTTTTTT. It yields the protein CASSPGQGGKADEKLFF.